The present entry profiles one TCR beta chain with its context. The sample originates from a study of blood T cell repertoires in COVID-19. For the study at large: The origin of the acute and convalescent COVID-19 samples was the United States, Italy and Spain.

The assay was immunoSEQ multiplex PCR, and TCRdb's table has in-frame clones only and misses some. The table shows roughly 160,000 clones, with more than 75% occurring only once. V was pared by 2 bases and J by 3 bases, with 22 bases between. Germline-derived CDR1 and CDR2 are MGHDK and SYGVNS. The CDR3 sequence is 18 residues long. The genes are TRBV25-1 and TRBJ1-2; tentatively, D is TRBD1 (5 bases). The material sequenced was peripheral blood. The sequence was obtained from a man younger than 30 with acute or convalescent COVID-19. This CDR3 is CASSEPFLLGQPYYGYTF. The DNA of the CDR3 is TGTGCCAGCAGTGAACCTTTCCTTCTGGGGCAGCCCTACTATGGCTACACCTTC.